This T cell receptor (beta chain) is drawn from a study of STAT5B mutations in CD4+ large granular lymphocyte leukemia (dated by TCRdb to between 2020 and 2023). Notes on the research overall: When cryopreserved patient cells were available, CD8+ cells were first depleted, and selection with anti-CD4 microbeads was then performed. The purity of purified fractions was confirmed by flow cytometry on FACSCanto II or FACSVerse to exceed 95% among lymphocytes. The TCRbeta repertoires of CD4+ T-cell large granular lymphocyte leukemia patients were compared with the TCRbeta repertoires of healthy blood donors.

The investigation overall reported the following: Greater clonality appeared to be present in CD4-sorted patient repertoires than in healthy CD4+ repertoires, and the difference was retained after the putative leukemic clones were removed. Heterogeneous cell sources were used for patients, and only 5 to 7 CD4-sorted patient samples were included in the clonality comparison with healthy controls. Each patient's main leukemic clonotypes were private, but around 25% of these clonotypes showed up at low frequency in the non-leukemic repertoires of other patients. Data were not HLA-matched; higher clonality in CD4+ versus CD8+ T-LGLL could reflect the relatively small sample size.

CD4+ T-LGLL patients were recruited from hematology units in Padova (Italy), Helsinki (Finland) and Shinshu (Japan). Patient samples were bead-purified CD4+, CD4+CD8+, CD57+ or CD56+ fractions, or unselected PBMC, depending on sample availability. The TCRbeta data from patients were combined with somatic STAT5B mutation profiles that came from deep amplicon sequencing of the same DNA. All TCR-sequenced material derived from peripheral blood: patient blood samples and healthy donor buffy coats. Peripheral blood mononuclear cells were isolated by Ficoll-Hypaque gradient centrifugation. The Gentra Puregene Cell and Tissue kit was used to extract genomic DNA, and a Qubit 2.0 fluorometer was used to measure the amount of genomic DNA. As concerns this clone: Its recognized antigen is unknown. No base-level quality is on record; no much larger clone is a single base apart.

TCRbeta rearrangements were sequenced from genomic DNA using the immunoSEQ assay at survey resolution. The study's processing was this. Clonotypes making up more than 5% of the repertoire were considered putative leukemic clones, giving 50 to 65 such clones in 25 to 35 patients. A lowest detectable productive clonotype frequency of 2.59 x 10-5 was observed in the TCR sequencing data. Only productive TCRbeta rearrangements, meaning sequences that were complete and in-frame, were kept for the analyses. The clonality of each sample was calculated as Simpson clonality in the immunoSEQ Analyzer version 3.0. Based on frequency, clones were grouped as very rare, small, medium, large (1-20%) or hyperexpanded (>20%). OLGA 1.2.3 estimated generation probabilities, VDJtools produced V-gene circos plots, VDJdb was queried for specificities, and GLIPH identified CDR3 motifs. In TCRdb, the immuneACCESS table is reduced to in-frame sequences with V and J assigned. These tables do not hold every clone; where another copy was compared, an unresolved V gene accounts for under half, and the others remain unexplained. The D gene and trimming were derived from the DNA, and the V and J assignments and clone size from that table. This sample lists roughly 4,600 clones; roughly 78% were detected once. Over 7% of the sample rests with the top ten.

This clonotype was obtained from a man between 65 and 85 years old with CD4+ T-cell large granular lymphocyte leukemia. The sample was PBMCs.

The CDR3 protein is CASSSTGTSVTDTQYF. The DNA is TGTGCCAGCAGCTCGACCGGGACTAGCGTCACAGATACGCAGTATTTT. The sequence joins TRBV13 to TRBJ2-3; TRBD2 matches 10 bases in the middle. V trim: 4 bases; J trim: 2 bases; unmatched bases: 6. The germline V gene (reference sequence) specifies PRHDT as CDR1 and FYEKMQ as CDR2. The CDR3, cysteine through phenylalanine, is 16 amino acids long. CDR3 DNA is the only sequence kept; it has 48 bases, read in frame from the first base.